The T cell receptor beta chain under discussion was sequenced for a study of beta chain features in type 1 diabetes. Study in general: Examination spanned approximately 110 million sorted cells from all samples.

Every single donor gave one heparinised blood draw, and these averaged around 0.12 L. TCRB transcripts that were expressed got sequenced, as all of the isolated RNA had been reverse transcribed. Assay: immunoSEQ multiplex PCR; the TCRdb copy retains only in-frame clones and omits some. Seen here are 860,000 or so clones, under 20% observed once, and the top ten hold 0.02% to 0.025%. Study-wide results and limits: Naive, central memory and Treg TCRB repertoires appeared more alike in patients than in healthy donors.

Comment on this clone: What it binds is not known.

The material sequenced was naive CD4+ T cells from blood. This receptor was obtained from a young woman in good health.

This CDR3 is CASSLVRAQSTDTQYF. The CDR3 region has the DNA TGTGCCAGCAGCTTAGTCCGGGCCCAGAGCACAGATACGCAGTATTTT. The chain is built from TRBV7-8 and TRBJ2-3; D not certain. The CDR3 totals 16 residues. Germline V gene sequence: CDR1 SGHVS, CDR2 FQNEAQ. Trimming shortened V by 1 base and J by 0 bases, and 11 bases separated the two germline ends.